This entry lists 24 T cell receptor beta chains sequenced from one sample in a study of shared clonotypes between healthy human individuals. The repertoire was sequenced with immunoSEQ multiplex PCR; TCRdb's copy has only in-frame clones and lacks some. The sample includes 950,000 to 1,300,000 clones, 75% of them seen just once. Sequencing used memory CD4+ T cells sorted from blood. Subset meaning: CD45RA-negative fraction. The receptor source for this set is a man between 18 and 35 years old in good health.

As regards this clone: This sample includes further DNA sequences coding for the same CDR3. The V and J genes are TRBV19 and TRBJ1-5; D unclear. CDR3 length: 13 residues. Trimming pared 2 bases from V and 3 bases from J, leaving 5 bases between. Germline V lookup: CDR1 LNHDA, CDR2 SQIVND (reference sequence). The DNA for the CDR3 is TGTGCCAGTAGTATAAGAGACAATCAGCCCCAGCATTTT. Translation: CASSIRDNQPQHF.

The chain couples TRBV9 to TRBJ2-2, with D perhaps matching TRBD2 (6 bases). The CDR3 runs to 15 residues. Deletions cut 4 bases from V and 1 base from J, with 11 bases between. Germline loops: CDR1 SGDLS, CDR2 YYNGEE. CDR3 DNA sequence: TGTGCCAGCAGCTCTCGGCGGGGGAACACCGGGGAGCTGTTTTTT. Residues: CASSSRRGNTGELFF.

This rearrangement joins TRBV25-1 to TRBJ1-2; tentative D call: TRBD1 (5 bases). The V gene's germline CDR1 is MGHDK and CDR2 SYGVNS. Trimming stripped 1 base from V and 4 bases from J, with 7 bases between. This CDR3 contains 13 residues. The DNA for the CDR3 is TGTGCCAGCAGTGAATCAGGGATCTATGGCTACACCTTC. This gives the protein CASSESGIYGYTF.

This chain joins TRBV2 and TRBJ2-5, with 7 bases that match TRBD2. The V and J ends lost 4 bases and 0 bases, in that order; junction bases with no gene match: 5. The CDR3 consists of 15 residues. Germline-derived CDR1 and CDR2 are SNHLY and FYNNEI. DNA of the CDR3: TGTGCCAGCAGTGCCAGCGGGGCGTACCAAGAGACCCAGTACTTC. Translated, it gives CASSASGAYQETQYF.

The chain recombines TRBV19 with TRBJ1-4; D is undetermined. Per germline, CDR1 LNHDA and CDR2 SQIVND (reference sequence). Trimming cost V 4 bases and J 8 bases, with 8 bases left between them. The CDR3 contains 12 residues. DNA of the CDR3: TGTGCCAGTAGTACTTTCGGCGAAAAACTGTTTTTT. Translation gives CASSTFGEKLFF.

The chain employs TRBV5-1 and TRBJ2-2; 7 nucleotides align to TRBD2. With 7 bases clipped from V and 3 bases from J, the junction kept 6 bases outside the gene matches. The CDR3 contains 14 residues. The V gene's germline CDR1 is SGHRS and CDR2 YFSETQ. CDR3 bases: TGCGCCAGCTCCCCAGGGAGGGACACCGGGGAGCTGTTTTTT. Translated, it gives CASSPGRDTGELFF.

This chain uses TRBV25-1 with TRBJ2-5, with D possibly TRBD2 on 7 matching bases. This CDR3 has 15 amino acids. Between the trimmed V and J ends, which lost 6 bases and 4 bases, there was a span of 18 bases. CDR1 is MGHDK and CDR2 is SYGVNS in the germline V gene. As DNA, the CDR3 is TGTGCCAGCAGCGTTTCGTGGGGGGGCGGAGAGACCCAGTACTTC. This codes for CASSVSWGGGETQYF.

There are a few counts of this clone. The chain has TRBV7-3 and TRBJ2-5; D gene ambiguous. Germline CDR1 is SGHTA and CDR2 is FQGTGA. The CDR3 totals 15 residues. V was clipped by 5 bases and J by 3 bases, with 16 bases between them. CDR3 loop: CASSPGSFYEETQYF. Here the CDR3 DNA reads TGTGCCAGCAGCCCCGGCAGTTTCTATGAAGAGACCCAGTACTTC.

The gene calls are TRBV10-2 and TRBJ2-7, with 11 nucleotides matching TRBD2. Germline CDR1 and CDR2: WSHSY and SAAADI. The CDR3 has 16 residues. J gave up 3 bases and V 8 bases, and 12 bases lay outside the gene matches. The CDR3 here is CASGEFGTSGIYEQYF. The CDR3 nucleotides read TGCGCCAGCGGAGAATTTGGGACTAGCGGTATCTACGAGCAGTACTTC.

Only a few counts were recorded for this clone. The rearrangement joins TRBV4-1 to TRBJ1-5; TRBD1 matches at 7 bases. V trimming: 2 bases; J trimming: 3 bases; junction bases outside the gene matches: 4. Germline V gene sequence: CDR1 MGHRA, CDR2 YSYEKL. The CDR3 extends over 15 amino acids. DNA of the CDR3: TGCGCCAGCAGCCAACCTGACAGGGTCAATCAGCCCCAGCATTTT. Its protein is CASSQPDRVNQPQHF.

The rearrangement joins TRBV18 to TRBJ1-2; 7 bases line up with TRBD1. The V and J ends lost 5 bases and 4 bases, in that order; junction bases with no gene match: 7. The CDR3 spans 14 residues. Germline values: CDR1 KGHSH, CDR2 LQKENI. The CDR3: CASSSLQGGYGYTF. DNA of the CDR3: TGTGCCAGCTCATCCCTTCAGGGGGGCTATGGCTACACCTTC.

This clone was observed once. The chain is built from TRBV7-3 and TRBJ1-2; the D gene is possibly TRBD1 (6 bases). Trimming shortened V by 5 bases and J by 5 bases, and 12 bases separated the two germline ends. CDR1 and CDR2 from the germline V gene are SGHTA and FQGTGA. The CDR3 is made up of 13 amino acids. The CDR3 region is CASSPYDRYGYTF. In nucleotides, the CDR3 is TGTGCCAGCAGCCCTTATGACAGGTATGGCTACACCTTC. The full variable domain, rest sourced from reference TRBV7-3 and TRBJ1-2, is GAGVSQTPSNKVTEKGKYVELRCDPISGHTALYWYRQSLGQGPEFLIYFQGTGAADDSGLPNDRFFAVRPEGSVSTLKIQRTERGDSAVYLCASSPYDRYGYTFGSGTRLTVV.

Comment on this clone: Being one base from a much bigger clone, this may be a read error. The rearrangement links TRBV9 to TRBJ1-3; tentative D call: TRBD1 (5 bases). Looked up from germline, CDR1 is SGDLS and CDR2 is YYNGEE. This CDR3 has 15 residues. With 4 bases removed from V and 0 bases from J, the gap between germline ends came to 11 bases. The CDR3 region is CASSPGTASGNTIYF. DNA for the CDR3: TGTGCCAGCAGCCCTGGGACCGCCTCTGGAAACACCATATATTTT.

The chain couples TRBV27 to TRBJ1-3; 8 bases fit TRBD1. The trim removed 6 bases at V and 8 bases at J, leaving 9 bases unmatched. The CDR3 covers 14 residues. CDR1 is MNHEY, CDR2 SMNVEV, per germline (reference sequence). The CDR3 coding sequence is TGTGCCAGCAGCCCGACAGGGGCGGTTGACACCATATATTTT. It translates to CASSPTGAVDTIYF.

The chain has TRBV7-2 and TRBJ1-2; D gene ambiguous. Trimming cost V 4 bases and J 5 bases, with 14 bases left between them. The CDR3 extends over 14 amino acids. Germline-derived CDR1 and CDR2 are SGHTA and FQGNSA. The CDR3, as DNA: TGTGCCAGCAGCTCTCCTGGAGGATGGTATGGCTACACCTTC. Its translation is CASSSPGGWYGYTF.

The chain employs TRBV12-5 and TRBJ2-7; D perhaps matches TRBD2 (6 bases). CDR3 size: 15 residues. V shed 0 bases and J shed 3 bases, with 12 bases lying between them. Germline V gene sequence: CDR1 LGHNT, CDR2 FRNRAP. The CDR3 loop reads CASGLVLGGNYEQYF. DNA of the CDR3: TGTGCTAGTGGTTTGGTACTGGGCGGGAACTACGAGCAGTACTTC.

On this clone itself: A read error may explain this, as a much larger clone is one base away. This chain links TRBV28 with TRBJ1-3; D not resolved. V was pared by 4 bases and J by 4 bases, with 2 bases between. The CDR3 length is 11 residues. CDR1 is MDHEN, CDR2 SYDVKM, per germline. The DNA for the CDR3 is TGTGCCAGCAGTTACGGAAACACCATATATTTT. This codes for CASSYGNTIYF.

This sequence joins TRBV11-2 and TRBJ2-2; 7 bases map to TRBD2. The germline gives CDR1 SGHAT, CDR2 FQNNGV. The CDR3 is 16 amino acids. The trim removed 1 base at V and 4 bases at J, leaving 6 bases unmatched. Here the CDR3 reads CASSLGRGVGTGELFF. The CDR3, as DNA: TGTGCCAGCAGCTTAGGCCGGGGGGTAGGCACCGGGGAGCTGTTTTTT.

The J gene is TRBJ1-2, the V gene TRBV7-8; a weak D match, TRBD1 (6 bases). V shed 6 bases and J shed 10 bases, with 12 bases lying between them. Germline V gives CDR1 SGHVS, CDR2 FQNEAQ. The CDR3 is 11 amino acids. CDR3 region: CASSPGGAYTF. The CDR3 coding sequence is TGTGCCAGCAGTCCCGGGGGGGCCTACACCTTC.

This clone has more than one count but fewer than ten. V gene TRBV30 combines with J gene TRBJ1-1; a possible D gene is TRBD1 (6 bases). V lost 2 bases and J 6 bases, leaving 10 bases between the germline ends. The length of the CDR3 is 12 residues. Germline loops: CDR1 GTSNPN, CDR2 SVGIG (reference sequence). The CDR3, as DNA: TGTGCCTGGAGTAGTCGGACAGCTGAAGCTTTCTTT. It yields the protein CAWSSRTAEAFF.

V usage is TRBV18 and J usage is TRBJ2-2, with TRBD2 matching over 8 bases. CDR3 length equals 16 residues. Trimming at V came to 2 bases and at J to 5 bases, leaving 7 bases not matched to a gene. Per germline, CDR1 KGHSH and CDR2 LQKENI. The CDR3 DNA follows: TGTGCCAGCTCACCATTTGTCGCTAGCGGGACCGGGGAGCTGTTTTTT. Translation: CASSPFVASGTGELFF.

The chain is built from TRBV6-1 and TRBJ2-3; D not resolved. There are 13 residues in the CDR3. Trimming cost V 6 bases and J 3 bases, with 10 bases left between them. CDR1 and CDR2 (germline): MNHNS, SASEGT. The CDR3 DNA is TGTGCCAGCAGCCCTCGTAGGACAGATACGCAGTATTTT. It codes for CASSPRRTDTQYF.

DNA of the CDR3: TGTGCCAGCAGAGGCGACAGGGTAATCGATTCACCCCTCCACTTT. Its translation is CASRGDRVIDSPLHF. This chain connects TRBV6-6 to TRBJ1-6; 7 nucleotides align to TRBD1. V shed 6 bases and J 8 bases; nucleotides not matched to a gene: 10. CDR1 is MNHNY, CDR2 SVGAGI, per germline (reference sequence). The CDR3 loop spans 15 amino acids.

The chain recombines TRBV19 with TRBJ1-1; D may be TRBD1 (5 bases). Germline V gene lookup returns CDR1 LNHDA and CDR2 SQIVND (reference sequence). Trimming took off 7 bases at V and 4 bases at J, with 13 bases between the two ends. The CDR3 extends over 13 amino acids. CDR3 bases: TGTGCCAGTAAGGACACCAGGAGCACTGAAGCTTTCTTT. Translation gives CASKDTRSTEAFF. The whole variable domain, remainder taken from reference TRBV19 and TRBJ1-1, is DGGITQSPKYLFRKEGQNVTLSCEQNLNHDAMYWYRQDPGQGLRLIYYSQIVNDFQKGDIAEGYSVSREKKESFPLTVTSAQKNPTAFYLCASKDTRSTEAFFGQGTRLTVV.